These T cell receptor beta chains were read from a single sample in a study of T cell responses to AZD1222 COVID-19 vaccine. The data were produced by immunoSEQ multiplex PCR, yet TCRdb's version contains in-frame clones alone and is incomplete. The sample holds approximately 150,000 clones, around 92% seen once. The material sequenced was peripheral blood, taken on day 0 of AZD1222 vaccination. The receptors stem from an adult in good health. CDR3s include the opening cysteine and the closing phenylalanine or tryptophan. A D gene is named only where the DNA matches it firmly. For some rows the clone size is stated as once, few or many, or as a class when expanded; others skip it.

J	D	size	V	length	CDR3	DNA
TRBJ1-2	NA	NA	TRBV5-8	13	CASSFFPNYGYTF	TGTGCCAGCAGCTTTTTTCCTAACTATGGCTACACCTTC
TRBJ1-5	NA	NA	TRBV19	15	CASSINSYSNQPQHF	TGTGCCAGTAGTATCAACAGCTATAGCAATCAGCCCCAGCATTTT
TRBJ2-7	NA	NA	TRBV11-2	17	CASRDWGRGPSSYEQYF	TGTGCCAGCAGGGACTGGGGGCGGGGGCCCAGCAGTTACGAGCAGTACTTC
TRBJ2-3	NA	NA	TRBV4-3	16	CASSQDWAGTQDTQYF	TGCGCCAGCAGCCAAGATTGGGCGGGAACCCAAGATACGCAGTATTTT
TRBJ1-2	NA	NA	TRBV6-5	13	CASRSTGIHGYTF	TGTGCCAGCAGATCTACAGGGATCCATGGCTACACCTTC
TRBJ2-1	NA	NA	TRBV7-8	13	CASSPYLGNEQFF	TGTGCCAGCAGCCCTTATCTAGGCAATGAGCAGTTCTTC
TRBJ2-7	NA	NA	TRBV5-1	14	CASSLRVNSYEQYF	TGCGCCAGCAGCTTGCGCGTGAACTCCTACGAGCAGTACTTC
TRBJ2-3	TRBD2	once	TRBV5-1	16	CASSSVAGSGTDTQYF	TGCGCCAGCAGCTCGGTAGCGGGGTCCGGCACAGATACGCAGTATTTT
TRBJ2-1	TRBD2	NA	TRBV14	15	CASSQAGGPHNEQFF	TGTGCCAGCAGCCAAGCGGGAGGGCCCCACAATGAGCAGTTCTTC
TRBJ1-5	TRBD1	NA	TRBV10-2	19	CASSESGTGGDFINQPQHF	TGCGCCAGCAGTGAGTCGGGGACAGGGGGCGATTTTATCAATCAGCCCCAGCATTTT
TRBJ1-1	NA	NA	TRBV29-1	11	CSRVGDTEAFF	TGCAGCCGGGTGGGGGACACTGAAGCTTTCTTT
TRBJ2-7	NA	NA	TRBV30	14	CAWSIGHVPDEQYF	TGTGCCTGGAGTATAGGACATGTCCCCGACGAGCAGTACTTC
TRBJ2-3	NA	once	TRBV7-8	15	CASSARGTARDTQYF	TGTGCCAGCAGCGCCCGCGGGACGGCGAGGGATACGCAGTATTTT
TRBJ2-1	NA	once	TRBV7-3	15	CASSLEGPSYNEQFF	TGTGCCAGCAGCTTAGAAGGGCCCTCGTACAATGAGCAGTTCTTC
TRBJ2-1	TRBD2	NA	TRBV4-3	13	CASSQDREGEQFF	TGCGCCAGCAGCCAAGATAGGGAGGGTGAGCAGTTCTTC
TRBJ1-1	NA	NA	TRBV7-4	18	CASSLARRGFQENTEAFF	TGTGCCAGCAGCTTAGCGCGACGGGGATTTCAGGAGAACACTGAAGCTTTCTTT
TRBJ1-5	NA	NA	TRBV19	14	CASRYEADHQPQHF	TGTGCCAGTAGGTACGAAGCCGATCATCAGCCCCAGCATTTT
TRBJ2-3	NA	NA	TRBV10-1	15	CASSESAGLTDTQYF	TGCGCCAGCAGTGAGTCGGCGGGGCTAACAGATACGCAGTATTTT
TRBJ2-7	NA	once	TRBV6-5	13	CASSRTTPYEQYF	TGTGCCAGCAGCCGGACTACCCCCTACGAGCAGTACTTC
TRBJ2-7	TRBD2	NA	TRBV28	21	CASTEGTTTSGIEPFSYEQYF	TGTGCCAGCACGGAAGGGACTACTACTAGCGGGATCGAACCCTTCTCCTACGAGCAGTACTTC
TRBJ2-7	NA	NA	TRBV7-9	13	CASSADPTYEQYF	TGTGCCAGCAGCGCCGACCCGACCTACGAGCAGTACTTC
TRBJ2-3	NA	NA	TRBV4-2	15	CASSQDRAFTDTQYF	TGTGCCAGCAGCCAAGATCGCGCGTTCACAGATACGCAGTATTTT
TRBJ1-1	NA	NA	TRBV12-3/TRBV12-4	12	CASSLGPVEAFF	TGTGCCAGCAGTTTAGGACCCGTTGAAGCTTTCTTT
TRBJ1-1	NA	NA	TRBV12-3/TRBV12-4	12	CASSLFGAEAFF	TGTGCCAGCAGCCTCTTTGGGGCTGAAGCTTTCTTT
TRBJ1-1	NA	once	TRBV3-1/TRBV3-2	14	CASSQGEGSTEAFF	TGTGCCAGCAGCCAAGGGGAGGGTAGTACTGAAGCTTTCTTT
TRBJ1-2	NA	NA	TRBV3-1/TRBV3-2	14	CASSRTEGWDGYTF	TGTGCCAGCAGCCGAACGGAGGGTTGGGATGGCTACACCTTC
TRBJ1-2	NA	NA	TRBV3-1/TRBV3-2	14	CASFNRAANYGYTF	TGTGCCAGCTTTAATAGGGCGGCTAACTATGGCTACACCTTC
TRBJ1-1	TRBD1	NA	TRBV5-1	16	CASSHLTGQGNTEAFF	TGCGCCAGCAGCCACCTGACAGGGCAGGGGAACACTGAAGCTTTCTTT
TRBJ2-1	TRBD2	NA	TRBV28	16	CASSLTRLAGGNEQFF	TGTGCCAGCAGCCTGACCCGACTAGCGGGAGGAAATGAGCAGTTCTTC
TRBJ1-2	TRBD1	once	TRBV7-9	17	CASSLPRQGPTNYGYTF	TGTGCCAGCAGCCTCCCCCGACAGGGCCCCACTAACTATGGCTACACCTTC
TRBJ1-4	TRBD1	NA	TRBV28	15	CASSSLDRIGEKLFF	TGTGCCAGCAGCTCCCTGGACAGGATTGGCGAAAAACTGTTTTTT
TRBJ1-1	NA	NA	TRBV27	13	CASSLSGYTEAFF	TGTGCCAGCAGTTTATCGGGCTACACTGAAGCTTTCTTT
TRBJ1-5	NA	NA	TRBV6-1	16	CASSADSPYSNQPQHF	TGTGCCAGCAGTGCGGACAGCCCTTATAGCAATCAGCCCCAGCATTTT
TRBJ2-2	TRBD1	NA	TRBV24-1	13	CATSHRGTGELFF	TGTGCCACCAGTCACAGGGGCACCGGGGAGCTGTTTTTT
TRBJ2-1	NA	NA	TRBV19	15	CASSISDTGYNEQFF	TGTGCCAGTAGTATATCGGACACCGGCTACAATGAGCAGTTCTTC
TRBJ1-2	NA	NA	TRBV7-8	11	CASSPGHGYTF	TGTGCCAGCAGCCCAGGGCATGGCTACACCTTC
TRBJ1-1	NA	NA	TRBV4-3	15	CASSQLTAGNTEAFF	TGCGCCAGCAGCCAACTTACCGCAGGGAACACTGAAGCTTTCTTT
TRBJ1-4	NA	NA	TRBV19	14	CASSSAGIDEKLFF	TGTGCGTCTAGTTCGGCAGGGATTGATGAAAAACTGTTTTTT
TRBJ1-2	NA	NA	TRBV18	15	CASSPGVSRHGGYTF	TGTGCCAGCTCACCAGGAGTTTCCAGGCATGGGGGCTACACCTTC
TRBJ2-3	NA	NA	TRBV7-3	12	CASSSDPDTQYF	TGTGCCAGCAGCTCGGACCCAGATACGCAGTATTTT
TRBJ1-5	NA	NA	TRBV12-3/TRBV12-4	12	CASSFDIQPQHF	TGTGCCAGCAGTTTCGATATCCAGCCCCAGCATTTT
TRBJ2-1	TRBD2	NA	TRBV6-5	13	CASSISGRREQFF	TGTGCCAGCAGCATTAGCGGGAGAAGGGAGCAGTTCTTC
TRBJ1-2	TRBD1	NA	TRBV5-8	15	CASSREPGGSYGYTF	TGTGCCAGCAGCCGGGAGCCAGGGGGCTCTTATGGCTACACCTTC
TRBJ1-2	NA	NA	TRBV7-8	14	CASSLVEGFYGYTF	TGTGCCAGCAGCTTAGTCGAGGGCTTCTATGGCTACACCTTC
TRBJ1-2	NA	once	TRBV5-5	15	CASSLEAGFRYGYTF	TGTGCCAGCAGCTTGGAGGCAGGGTTCCGCTATGGCTACACCTTC
TRBJ2-3	TRBD1	NA	TRBV3-1/TRBV3-2	15	CASSQGQGSTDTQYF	TGTGCCAGCAGCCAAGGACAGGGGAGCACAGATACGCAGTATTTT
TRBJ1-5	NA	NA	TRBV18	16	CASSPEAGGGNQPQHF	TGTGCCAGCTCACCAGAGGCGGGGGGTGGCAATCAGCCCCAGCATTTT
TRBJ1-1	NA	NA	TRBV7-2	13	CASSFSSNTEAFF	TGTGCCAGCAGCTTTAGCTCGAACACTGAAGCTTTCTTT
TRBJ1-1	NA	NA	TRBV5-1	12	CASSSAGTEAFF	TGCGCCAGCAGCTCGGCCGGGACTGAAGCTTTCTTT
TRBJ1-2	TRBD1	NA	TRBV18	14	CASSFQGVDYGYTF	TGTGCCAGCTCATTCCAGGGGGTGGACTATGGCTACACCTTC
TRBJ2-1	NA	NA	TRBV21-1	14	CASSLDCSYNEQFF	TGTGCCAGCAGCTTAGACTGCTCCTACAATGAGCAGTTCTTC
TRBJ1-2	NA	NA	TRBV6-1	14	CASSEVGSPYGYTF	TGTGCCAGCAGTGAAGTAGGCAGCCCCTATGGCTACACCTTC
TRBJ1-1	TRBD1	NA	TRBV7-9	13	CASSPQGSGEAFF	TGTGCCAGCAGCCCACAGGGGTCGGGTGAAGCTTTCTTT
TRBJ2-1	NA	NA	TRBV19	15	CASSPGGGRHNEQFF	TGTGCCAGTAGCCCCGGCGGAGGTAGACACAATGAGCAGTTCTTC
TRBJ1-2	TRBD1	NA	TRBV15	14	CATSREQGLYGYTF	TGTGCCACCAGCAGAGAACAGGGGCTCTATGGCTACACCTTC
TRBJ2-7	NA	NA	TRBV7-8	15	CASSSVGGHSYEQYF	TGTGCCAGCAGCTCCGTCGGGGGGCACTCCTACGAGCAGTACTTC
TRBJ2-1	NA	once	TRBV7-8	15	CASSLDIVAYNEQFF	TGTGCCAGCAGCTTGGACATCGTAGCCTACAATGAGCAGTTCTTC
TRBJ2-5	NA	NA	TRBV18	13	CASSPGTKETQYF	TGTGCCAGCTCACCGGGGACAAAAGAGACCCAGTACTTC
TRBJ1-5	NA	NA	TRBV7-8	13	CASSPDEYQPQHF	TGTGCCAGCAGCCCGGATGAGTATCAGCCCCAGCATTTT
TRBJ1-1	TRBD1	NA	TRBV5-1	17	CASSFYRDRGMNTEAFF	TGCGCCAGCAGCTTTTACCGGGACAGGGGGATGAACACTGAAGCTTTCTTT